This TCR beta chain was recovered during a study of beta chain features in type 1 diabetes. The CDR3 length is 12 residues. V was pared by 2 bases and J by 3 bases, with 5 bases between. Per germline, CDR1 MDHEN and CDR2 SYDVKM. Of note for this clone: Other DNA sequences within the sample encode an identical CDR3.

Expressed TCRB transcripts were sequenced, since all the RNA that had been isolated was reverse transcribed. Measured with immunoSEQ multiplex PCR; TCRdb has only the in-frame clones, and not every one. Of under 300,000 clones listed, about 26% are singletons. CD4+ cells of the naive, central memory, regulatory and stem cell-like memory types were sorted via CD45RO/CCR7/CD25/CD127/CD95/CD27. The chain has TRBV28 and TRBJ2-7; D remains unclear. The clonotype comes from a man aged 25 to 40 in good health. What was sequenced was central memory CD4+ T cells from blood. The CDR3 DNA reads TGTGCCAGCAGTTTAGGGGACTACGAGCAGTACTTC. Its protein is CASSLGDYEQYF.